A single sample gave rise to the 26 T cell receptor beta chains below, sequenced in a study of T cell changes during pregnancy in multiple sclerosis. Sequencing used immunoSEQ multiplex PCR; TCRdb keeps in-frame clones, though not all of them. The sample has roughly 30,000 clones, around nine tenths seen once. The material sequenced was CD4+ T cells from peripheral blood mononuclear cells, taken in the first trimester of pregnancy. These receptors originate from a female donor in good health, enrolled as a control in a pregnancy study.

The chain couples TRBV27 to TRBJ1-1, with 8 bases matching TRBD1. CDR3 length: 15 amino acids. Germline V gives CDR1 MNHEY, CDR2 SMNVEV (reference sequence). The V segment lost 7 bases and the J segment 5 bases; nucleotides outside the gene matches: 12. In nucleotides, the CDR3 is TGTGCCAGCACTTCAGCGACAGGGGTAGGGACTGAAGCTTTCTTT. Its protein product is CASTSATGVGTEAFF.

The V gene is TRBV6-5, the J gene TRBJ2-7; 8 positions match TRBD1. The germline V gene encodes CDR1 MNHEY and CDR2 SVGAGI. Trimming removed 8 bases from V and 1 base from J; junction bases left unmatched: 7. This CDR3 is 14 amino acids long. The CDR3 spells CASDRGKESYEQYF. The CDR3 DNA sequence: TGTGCCAGCGACAGGGGCAAGGAATCCTACGAGCAGTACTTC.

The chain employs TRBV10-3 and TRBJ2-3, with 7 bases matching TRBD1. CDR1 ENHRY and CDR2 SYGVKD come from the germline V gene. Trimming at V came to 4 bases and at J to 4 bases, leaving 8 bases not matched to a gene. The CDR3 has 15 residues. CDR3 bases: TGTGCCATCAGTGGACAGGGTGCCGTGGCAGATACGCAGTATTTT. It translates to CAISGQGAVADTQYF.

The chain joins TRBV7-8 to TRBJ2-5, with D perhaps matching TRBD1 (6 bases). Germline V lookup: CDR1 SGHVS, CDR2 FQNEAQ. This CDR3 contains 13 residues. The V end lost 4 bases, the J end lost 4 bases, and 10 bases lay between the germline ends. CDR3 amino acids: CASSWGTRETQYF. CDR3 DNA sequence: TGTGCCAGCAGCTGGGGGACACGAGAGACCCAGTACTTC.

The genes are TRBV2 and TRBJ2-7, with 8 nucleotides matching TRBD1. The CDR3 has 13 amino acids. Germline V gives CDR1 SNHLY, CDR2 FYNNEI. V shed 8 bases and J 2 bases; nucleotides not matched to a gene: 5. CDR3 DNA: TGTGCCAGCGATAGGGGACAGGCCTACGAGCAGTACTTC. Its translation is CASDRGQAYEQYF.

This clone was observed a single time. The chain uses TRBV18 and TRBJ2-5, with D perhaps matching TRBD1 (5 bases). CDR3 size: 14 residues. V was pared by 5 bases and J by 2 bases, with 12 bases between. Germline values: CDR1 KGHSH, CDR2 LQKENI. CDR3 nucleotide sequence: TGTGCCAGCTCAAGGTCGACAGAACAAGAGACCCAGTACTTC. Translating gives CASSRSTEQETQYF.

The chain uses TRBV7-3 and TRBJ2-2; 16 nucleotides align to TRBD2. Germline CDR1 SGHTA, CDR2 FQGTGA. V lost 5 bases and J lost 6; bases outside the gene matches: 3. This CDR3 region has 16 residues. The CDR3 DNA sequence: TGTGCCAGCAGCGCGGGACTAGCGGGGGGGGCCGGGGAGCTGTTTTTT. It specifies CASSAGLAGGAGELFF.

This rearrangement joins TRBV10-3 to TRBJ2-6; 9 nucleotides agree with TRBD1. The CDR3 is 16 residues long. The germline gives CDR1 ENHRY, CDR2 SYGVKD. The V and J ends lost 5 bases and 1 base, in that order; junction bases with no gene match: 3. This CDR3 reads CAISPGQGSGANVLTF. In nucleotides, the CDR3 is TGTGCCATCAGTCCGGGACAGGGATCTGGGGCCAACGTCCTGACTTTC.

This CDR3 is CASSHDRNYGYTF. Written as DNA, the CDR3 is TGTGCCAGCAGCCACGACAGGAACTATGGCTACACCTTC. The rearrangement links TRBV7-2 to TRBJ1-2; D might be TRBD1 (6 bases). The CDR3 runs to 13 residues. Germline values: CDR1 SGHTA, CDR2 FQGNSA. Trimming took off 5 bases at V and 2 bases at J, with 9 bases between the two ends.

V and J are TRBV11-2 and TRBJ2-1; D is possibly TRBD1 (5 bases). CDR3 length: 15 amino acids. CDR1 and CDR2 from the germline V gene are SGHAT and FQNNGV. Trimming took off 0 bases at V and 16 bases at J, with 22 bases between the two ends. The CDR3 DNA reads as TGTGCCAGCAGCTTAGATCCACAGGAACTGTCGTCTGGATTCTTC. Its translation: CASSLDPQELSSGFF.

Regarding this clone: At the DNA level, this CDR3 is encoded by other sequences in the same sample as well. The genes are TRBV9 and TRBJ2-7; 11 bases fit TRBD1. This CDR3 comprises 15 residues. The J segment lost 0 bases and the V segment lost 2 bases, leaving 1 base of the junction unmatched. The germline V gene has CDR1 SGDLS and CDR2 YYNGEE. The chain's CDR3 is CASSVGQGVSYEQYF. The CDR3 region has the DNA TGTGCCAGCAGCGTGGGACAGGGGGTCTCCTACGAGCAGTACTTC.

The CDR3 nucleotides are TGTGCCAGCAGCTGGGGGGGGGCTGGAAACACCATATATTTT. The encoded protein is CASSWGGAGNTIYF. The V gene is TRBV6-5, the J gene TRBJ1-3, with a possible D match to TRBD1 (5 bases). Germline lookup yields CDR1 MNHEY and CDR2 SVGAGI. The CDR3 is 14 amino acids. V was clipped by 6 bases and J by 2 bases, with 11 bases between them.

The genes are TRBV5-1 and TRBJ2-3; D is perhaps TRBD2 (5 bases). This CDR3 is built from 16 residues. Germline V CDR1 and CDR2: SGHRS, YFSETQ. Trimming took 0 bases from V and 4 from J, leaving 15 bases between them. Here the CDR3 DNA reads TGCGCCAGCAGCTTGGATCCTTTTACGGAGGCAGATACGCAGTATTTT. Its protein is CASSLDPFTEADTQYF.

This chain uses TRBV7-3 with TRBJ2-2; 12 nucleotides line up with TRBD2. Germline V gives CDR1 SGHTA, CDR2 FQGTGA. V lost 7 bases, J lost 6 bases, and 12 bases stayed unmatched. This CDR3 is 17 amino acids long. CDR3 coding DNA: TGTGCCAGCACCCGAAAGGCTAGCGGGGGGGCCCCCGGGGAGCTGTTTTTT. Its protein is CASTRKASGGAPGELFF.

The rearrangement uses TRBV6-5 and TRBJ1-1; weak D call: TRBD1 (6 bases). Germline lookup yields CDR1 MNHEY and CDR2 SVGAGI. The ends were cut back, 7 bases at V and 2 bases at J, with 14 bases in the middle. The CDR3 spans 14 residues. This CDR3 is CASIDGGPNTEAFF. In DNA, the CDR3 is TGTGCCAGCATTGACGGGGGGCCTAACACTGAAGCTTTCTTT.

The chain couples TRBV6-5 to TRBJ1-6, with TRBD1 matching 7 bases. V was clipped by 6 bases and J by 7 bases; unmatched bases: 9. The CDR3 extends over 15 amino acids. Germline values: CDR1 MNHEY, CDR2 SVGAGI. DNA for the CDR3: TGTGCCAGCAGATTCACCGGGACAGAAAATTCACCCCTCCACTTT. It codes for CASRFTGTENSPLHF.

J is TRBJ2-7 and V is TRBV19, with TRBD2 identical over 12 bases. This CDR3 is 16 amino acids long. The V gene's germline CDR1 is LNHDA and CDR2 SQIVND (reference sequence). The junction had 7 bases not matched to a gene; V was cut back by 1 base and J by 6 bases. This CDR3 reads CASSIALAGGLGEQYF. The CDR3 coding sequence is TGTGCCAGTAGTATAGCCCTAGCGGGGGGGCTTGGCGAGCAGTACTTC.

This clone has just one count. The rearrangement joins TRBV11-3 to TRBJ1-2; D uncertain. There are 16 residues in the CDR3. Looked up from germline, CDR1 is SGHNT and CDR2 is YENEEA. Trimming cost V 4 bases and J 0 bases, with 15 bases left between them. In DNA, the CDR3 is TGTGCCAGCAGCTCGGAAGGGAGGCGAGCTAACTATGGCTACACCTTC. Its protein is CASSSEGRRANYGYTF.

The DNA of the CDR3 is TGTGCCAGCAGCCAATTAGGACAGAACTATGGCTACACCTTC. Amino acid sequence: CASSQLGQNYGYTF. This sequence joins TRBV16 and TRBJ1-2, with D possibly TRBD1 on 6 matching bases. CDR1 and CDR2 (germline): KGHSY, FQNENV. The CDR3 is 14 amino acids. The germline V and J ends were trimmed by 1 base and 2 bases, with 8 bases remaining between them.

This chain uses TRBV13 with TRBJ1-2; 12 bases map to TRBD1. Unmatched junction bases numbered 9, after V lost 5 bases and J lost 8 bases. Germline CDR1 is PRHDT and CDR2 is FYEKMQ (reference sequence). The CDR3 spans 15 residues. The DNA for the CDR3 is TGTGCCAGCAGCCTATGGGGACAGGGGGCGCGAGGCTACACCTTC. It specifies CASSLWGQGARGYTF.

V gene TRBV2 combines with J gene TRBJ2-7; D gene uncertain. The CDR3 loop spans 14 amino acids. CDR1 SNHLY and CDR2 FYNNEI come from the germline V gene. The V gene lost 0 bases and the J gene lost 2 bases, with 8 bases spanning the gap. The CDR3 DNA reads as TGTGCCAGCAGTGAAGCAAATAGCCCCTACGAGCAGTACTTC. Its protein is CASSEANSPYEQYF.

This chain connects TRBV5-6 to TRBJ1-2; D is unclear. V was shortened by 4 bases and J by 1 base, with 2 bases between the two germline ends. The CDR3 is 11 residues long. Germline V gene sequence: CDR1 SGHDT, CDR2 YYEEEE. CDR3 amino acids: CASSLNYGYTF. The CDR3 coding sequence is TGTGCCAGCAGCCTTAACTATGGCTACACCTTC.

The chain joins TRBV20-1 to TRBJ2-7; 8 nucleotides match TRBD1. There are 11 residues in the CDR3. Germline CDR1 and CDR2: DFQATT and SNEGSKA (reference sequence). V shed 6 bases and J 6 bases; nucleotides not matched to a gene: 4. DNA for the CDR3: TGCAGTGCGTACGACAGGGGCGAGCAGTACTTC. Its translation is CSAYDRGEQYF.

V and J are TRBV25-1 and TRBJ2-5, with 7 bases aligning to TRBD2. Germline V CDR1 and CDR2: MGHDK, SYGVNS. The CDR3 totals 14 residues. The V segment lost 3 bases and the J segment 4 bases; nucleotides outside the gene matches: 5. CDR3 coding DNA: TGTGCCAGCAGTGACGTGACTAGCCTAGAGACCCAGTACTTC. The encoded protein is CASSDVTSLETQYF.

The chain employs TRBV7-2 and TRBJ1-3, with TRBD1 matching 9 bases. The V segment lost 5 bases and the J segment 2 bases; nucleotides outside the gene matches: 10. The CDR3 is 17 amino acids. Germline values: CDR1 SGHTA, CDR2 FQGNSA. For the CDR3, the DNA is TGTGCCAGCAGCCGAGAAGCACAGGGGGCGACTGGAAACACCATATATTTT. Translating it yields CASSREAQGATGNTIYF.

The J gene is TRBJ2-5, the V gene TRBV4-2; 13 bases are shared with TRBD2. Looked up from germline, CDR1 is LGHNA and CDR2 is YNFKEQ. The V and J ends lost 4 bases and 4 bases, in that order; junction bases with no gene match: 12. The CDR3 is made up of 18 amino acids. The chain's CDR3 is CASSLELAGGPLSETQYF. The CDR3 DNA follows: TGTGCCAGCAGCCTAGAACTAGCGGGGGGGCCTCTGTCAGAGACCCAGTACTTC.